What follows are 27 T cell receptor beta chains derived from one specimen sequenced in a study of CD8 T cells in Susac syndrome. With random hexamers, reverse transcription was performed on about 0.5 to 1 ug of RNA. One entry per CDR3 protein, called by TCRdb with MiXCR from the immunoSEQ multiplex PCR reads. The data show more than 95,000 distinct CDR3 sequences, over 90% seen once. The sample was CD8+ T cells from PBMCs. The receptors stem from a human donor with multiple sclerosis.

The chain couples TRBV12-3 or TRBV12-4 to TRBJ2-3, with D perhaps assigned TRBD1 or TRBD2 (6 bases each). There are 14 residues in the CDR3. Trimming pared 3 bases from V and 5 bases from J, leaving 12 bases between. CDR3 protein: CASSFRGQGDTQYF. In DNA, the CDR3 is TGTGCCAGCAGTTTTCGGGGGCAAGGAGATACGCAGTATTTT.

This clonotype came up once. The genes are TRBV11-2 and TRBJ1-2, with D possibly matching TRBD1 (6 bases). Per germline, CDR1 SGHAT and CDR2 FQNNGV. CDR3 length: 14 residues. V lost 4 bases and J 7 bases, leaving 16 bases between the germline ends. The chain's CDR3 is CASSWGGGTSGYTF. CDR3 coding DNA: TGTGCCAGCAGCTGGGGAGGGGGGACTTCTGGCTACACCTTC.

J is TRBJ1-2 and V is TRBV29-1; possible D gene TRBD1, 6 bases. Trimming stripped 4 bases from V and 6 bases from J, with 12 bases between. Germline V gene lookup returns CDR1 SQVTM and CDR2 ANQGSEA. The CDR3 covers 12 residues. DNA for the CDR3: TGCAGCGTTGTGATGGGGGCGGATGGCTACACCTTC. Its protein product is CSVVMGADGYTF.

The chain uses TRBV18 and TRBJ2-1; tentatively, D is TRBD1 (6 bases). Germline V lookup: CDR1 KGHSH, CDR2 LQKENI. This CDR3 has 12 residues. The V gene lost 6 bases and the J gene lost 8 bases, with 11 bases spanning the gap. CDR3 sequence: CASSPRTDEQFF. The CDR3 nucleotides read TGTGCCAGCTCGCCCCGGACAGATGAGCAGTTCTTC.

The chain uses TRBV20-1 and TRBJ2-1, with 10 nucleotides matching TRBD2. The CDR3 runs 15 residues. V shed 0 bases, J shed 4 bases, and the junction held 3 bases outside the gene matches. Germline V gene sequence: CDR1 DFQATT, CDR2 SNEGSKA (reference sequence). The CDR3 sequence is CSAREASGGYNEQFF. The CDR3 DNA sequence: TGCAGTGCTAGAGAGGCTAGCGGGGGTTACAATGAGCAGTTCTTC.

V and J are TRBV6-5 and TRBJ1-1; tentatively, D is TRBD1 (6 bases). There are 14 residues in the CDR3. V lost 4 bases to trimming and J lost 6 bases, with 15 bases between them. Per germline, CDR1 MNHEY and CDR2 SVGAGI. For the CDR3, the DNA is TGTGCCAGCAGTTCCTACGGGGGGGCCGCTGAAGCTTTCTTT. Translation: CASSSYGGAAEAFF.

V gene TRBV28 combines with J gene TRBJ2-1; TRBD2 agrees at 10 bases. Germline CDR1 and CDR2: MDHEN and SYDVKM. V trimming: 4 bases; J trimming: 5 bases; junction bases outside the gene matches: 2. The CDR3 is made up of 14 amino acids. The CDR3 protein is CASSYLAGDNEQFF. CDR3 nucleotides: TGTGCCAGCAGTTACCTAGCGGGGGACAATGAGCAGTTCTTC.

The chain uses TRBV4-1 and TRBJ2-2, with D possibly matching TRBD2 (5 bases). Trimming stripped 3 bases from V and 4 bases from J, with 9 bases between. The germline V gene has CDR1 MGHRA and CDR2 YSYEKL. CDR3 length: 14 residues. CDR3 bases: TGCGCCAGCAGCCACCGACGGGGCACCGGGGAGCTGTTTTTT. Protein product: CASSHRRGTGELFF.

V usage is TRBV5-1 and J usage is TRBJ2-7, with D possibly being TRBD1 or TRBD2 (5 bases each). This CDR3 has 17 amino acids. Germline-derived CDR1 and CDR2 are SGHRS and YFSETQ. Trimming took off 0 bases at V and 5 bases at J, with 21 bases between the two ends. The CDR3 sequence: CASSLDGRGRRPNEQYF. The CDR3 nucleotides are TGCGCCAGCAGCTTGGATGGCCGGGGCCGCCGCCCGAACGAGCAGTACTTC.

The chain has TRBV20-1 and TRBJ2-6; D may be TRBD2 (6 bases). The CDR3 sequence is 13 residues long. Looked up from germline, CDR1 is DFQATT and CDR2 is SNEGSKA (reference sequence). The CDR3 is CSGTYPGANVLTF. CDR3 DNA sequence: TGCAGCGGGACTTATCCAGGGGCCAACGTCCTGACTTTC.

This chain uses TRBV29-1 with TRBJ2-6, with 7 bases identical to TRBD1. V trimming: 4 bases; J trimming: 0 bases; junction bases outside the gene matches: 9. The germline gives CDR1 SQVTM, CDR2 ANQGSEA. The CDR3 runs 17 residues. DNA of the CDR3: TGCAGCGTTGGTCTTACGGACAGGAACTCTGGGGCCAACGTCCTGACTTTC. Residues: CSVGLTDRNSGANVLTF.

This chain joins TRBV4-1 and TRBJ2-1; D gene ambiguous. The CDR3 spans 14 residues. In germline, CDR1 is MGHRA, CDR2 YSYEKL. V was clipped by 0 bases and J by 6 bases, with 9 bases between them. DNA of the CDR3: TGCGCCAGCAGCCAAGATAGGCTAGGCAATGAGCAGTTCTTC. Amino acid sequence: CASSQDRLGNEQFF.

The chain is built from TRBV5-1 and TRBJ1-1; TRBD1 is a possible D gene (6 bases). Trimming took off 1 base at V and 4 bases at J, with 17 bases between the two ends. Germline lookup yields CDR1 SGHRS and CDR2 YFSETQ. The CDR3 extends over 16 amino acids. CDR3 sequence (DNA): TGCGCCAGCAGCTTGTTGGGGGGCCCAGGAGGCACTGAAGCTTTCTTT. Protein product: CASSLLGGPGGTEAFF.

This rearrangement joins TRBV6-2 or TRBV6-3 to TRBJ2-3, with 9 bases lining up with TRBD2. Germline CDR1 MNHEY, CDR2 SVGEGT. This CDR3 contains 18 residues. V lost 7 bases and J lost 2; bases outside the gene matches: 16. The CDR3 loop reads CASIGDRAGGPITDTQYF. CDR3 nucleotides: TGTGCCAGCATAGGAGATCGTGCGGGGGGGCCGATCACAGATACGCAGTATTTT.

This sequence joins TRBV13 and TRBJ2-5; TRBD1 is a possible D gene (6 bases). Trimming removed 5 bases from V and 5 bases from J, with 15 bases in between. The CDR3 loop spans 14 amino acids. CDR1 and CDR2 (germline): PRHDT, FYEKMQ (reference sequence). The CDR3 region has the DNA TGTGCCAGCAGCCGGGCCAGGGGCCAGGAGACCCAGTACTTC. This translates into CASSRARGQETQYF. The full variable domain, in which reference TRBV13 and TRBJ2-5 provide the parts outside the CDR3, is AAGVIQSPRHLIKEKRETATLKCYPIPRHDTVYWYQQGPGQDPQFLISFYEKMQSDKGSIPDRFSAQQFSDYHSELNMSSLELGDSALYFCASSRARGQETQYFGPGTRLLVL.

The CDR3 DNA reads as TGTGCCAGCAGCTCGCAGGGGACCAACTATGGCTACACCTTC. Its protein product is CASSSQGTNYGYTF. This chain links TRBV7-9 with TRBJ1-2; TRBD1 might be the D (6 bases). The CDR3 is made up of 14 amino acids. Germline assignment: CDR1 SEHNR and CDR2 FQNEAQ (reference sequence). Between the trimmed V and J ends, which lost 4 bases and 2 bases, there was a span of 11 bases.

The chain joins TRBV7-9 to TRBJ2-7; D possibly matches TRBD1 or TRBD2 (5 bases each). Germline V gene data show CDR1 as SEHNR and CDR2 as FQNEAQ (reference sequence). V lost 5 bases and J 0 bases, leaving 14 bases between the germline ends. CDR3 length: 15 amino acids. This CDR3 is CASSEGGGFSYEQYF. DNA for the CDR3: TGTGCCAGCAGCGAAGGTGGGGGTTTCTCCTACGAGCAGTACTTC. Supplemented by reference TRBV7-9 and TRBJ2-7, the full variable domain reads DTGVSQNPRHKITKRGQNVTFRCDPISEHNRLYWYRQTLGQGPEFLTYFQNEAQLEKSRLLSDRFSAERPKGSFSTLEIQRTEQGDSAMYLCASSEGGGFSYEQYFGPGTRLTVT.

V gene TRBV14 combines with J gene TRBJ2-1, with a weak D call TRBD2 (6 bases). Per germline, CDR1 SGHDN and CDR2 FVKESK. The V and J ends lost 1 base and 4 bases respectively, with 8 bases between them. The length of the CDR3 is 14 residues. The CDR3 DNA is TGTGCCAGCAGCCAAGCCCGGGGGTACAATGAGCAGTTCTTC. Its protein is CASSQARGYNEQFF. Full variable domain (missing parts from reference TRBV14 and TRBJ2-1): EAGVTQFPSHSVIEKGQTVTLRCDPISGHDNLYWYRRVMGKEIKFLLHFVKESKQDESGMPNNRFLAERTGGTYSTLKVQPAELEDSGVYFCASSQARGYNEQFFGPGTRLTVL.

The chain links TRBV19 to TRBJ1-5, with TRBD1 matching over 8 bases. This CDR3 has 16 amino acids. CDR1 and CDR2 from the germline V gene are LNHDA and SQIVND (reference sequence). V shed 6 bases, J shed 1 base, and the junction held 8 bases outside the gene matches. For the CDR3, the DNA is TGTGCCAGTAGAACCATCTCAGGGGGCAGCAATCAGCCCCAGCATTTT. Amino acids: CASRTISGGSNQPQHF.

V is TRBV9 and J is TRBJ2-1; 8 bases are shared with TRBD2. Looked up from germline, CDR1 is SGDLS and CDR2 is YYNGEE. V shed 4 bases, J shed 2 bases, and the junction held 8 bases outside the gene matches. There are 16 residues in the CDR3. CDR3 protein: CASSPPAGEAYNEQFF. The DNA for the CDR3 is TGTGCCAGCAGCCCCCCAGCGGGGGAAGCCTACAATGAGCAGTTCTTC.

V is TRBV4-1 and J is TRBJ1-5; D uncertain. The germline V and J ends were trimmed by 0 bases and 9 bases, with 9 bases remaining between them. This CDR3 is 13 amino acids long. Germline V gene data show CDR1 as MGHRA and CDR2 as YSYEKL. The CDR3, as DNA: TGCGCCAGCAGCCAAGAGATGGCAGGGCCCCAGCATTTT. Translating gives CASSQEMAGPQHF.

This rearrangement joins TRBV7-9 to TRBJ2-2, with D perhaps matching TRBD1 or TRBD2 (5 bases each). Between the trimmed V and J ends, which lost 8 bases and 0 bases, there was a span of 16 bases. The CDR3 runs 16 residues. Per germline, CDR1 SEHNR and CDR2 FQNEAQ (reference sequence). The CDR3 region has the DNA TGTGCCAGCTCCCAACGTCCGGGACCGAACACCGGGGAGCTGTTTTTT. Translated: CASSQRPGPNTGELFF.

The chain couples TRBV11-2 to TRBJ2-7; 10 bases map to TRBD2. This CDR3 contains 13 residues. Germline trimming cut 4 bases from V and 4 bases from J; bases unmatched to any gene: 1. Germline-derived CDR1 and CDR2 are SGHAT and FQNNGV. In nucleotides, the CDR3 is TGTGCCAGCAGCTCTAGCGGGAGTTACGAGCAGTACGTC. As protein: CASSSSGSYEQYV.

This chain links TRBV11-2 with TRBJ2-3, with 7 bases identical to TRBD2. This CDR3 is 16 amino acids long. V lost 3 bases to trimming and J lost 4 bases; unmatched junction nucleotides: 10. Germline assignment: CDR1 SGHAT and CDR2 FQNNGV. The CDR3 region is CASSFSGGGPADTQYF. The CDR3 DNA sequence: TGTGCCAGCAGCTTCTCTGGGGGAGGGCCCGCAGATACGCAGTATTTT.

The chain's CDR3 is CASSLSGQGASQPQHF. CDR3 nucleotides: TGTGCCAGCAGTTTATCGGGACAGGGGGCTTCTCAGCCCCAGCATTTT. This chain connects TRBV27 to TRBJ1-5; 12 bases agree with TRBD1. In germline, CDR1 is MNHEY, CDR2 SMNVEV (reference sequence). With V trimmed by 0 bases and J by 6 bases, 3 bases remained unmatched. The CDR3 contains 16 residues.

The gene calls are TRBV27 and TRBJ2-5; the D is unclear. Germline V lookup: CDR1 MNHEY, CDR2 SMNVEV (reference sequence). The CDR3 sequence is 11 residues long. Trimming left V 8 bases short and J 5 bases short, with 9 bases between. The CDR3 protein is CASGSAETQYF. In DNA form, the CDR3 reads TGTGCCAGCGGTTCAGCGGAGACCCAGTACTTC.

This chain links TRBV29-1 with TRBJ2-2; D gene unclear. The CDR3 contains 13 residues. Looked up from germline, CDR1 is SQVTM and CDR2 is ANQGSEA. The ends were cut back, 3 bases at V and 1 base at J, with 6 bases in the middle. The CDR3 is CSVESGNTGELFF. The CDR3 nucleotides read TGCAGCGTTGAGTCAGGGAACACCGGGGAGCTGTTTTTT.